This entry lists 27 T cell receptor beta chains sequenced from one sample in a study of cytomegalovirus exposure and HLA in healthy donors. Vbeta (60) and Jbeta (13) primers were used in the PCR. Assay used: immunoSEQ multiplex PCR; TCRdb lists only in-frame clones, some missing. The sample shows more than 90,000 clones, 70% to 85% of them seen only once. Sequencing input: PBMCs. These receptors originate from a man aged 45-60 years in good health and CMV-seronegative.

The chain is built from TRBV13 and TRBJ2-3; 11 bases are shared with TRBD2. The CDR3 sequence is 17 residues long. The trim removed 4 bases at V and 1 base at J, leaving 7 bases unmatched. From germline, CDR1 is PRHDT and CDR2 FYEKMQ (reference sequence). CDR3 sequence reads: CASSSQLAGVRTDTQYF. The CDR3 nucleotides read TGTGCCAGCAGCTCACAACTAGCGGGAGTTCGCACAGATACGCAGTATTTT. Full variable domain (missing parts from reference TRBV13 and TRBJ2-3): AAGVIQSPRHLIKEKRETATLKCYPIPRHDTVYWYQQGPGQDPQFLISFYEKMQSDKGSIPDRFSAQQFSDYHSELNMSSLELGDSALYFCASSSQLAGVRTDTQYFGPGTRLTVL.

The chain is built from TRBV7-2 and TRBJ2-3, with 8 nucleotides matching TRBD2. The CDR3 contains 14 residues. Per germline, CDR1 SGHTA and CDR2 FQGNSA. J gave up 0 bases and V 5 bases, and 1 base lay outside the gene matches. The CDR3 nucleotides read TGTGCCAGCAGCCGCGGGGGGAGCACAGATACGCAGTATTTT. The encoded protein is CASSRGGSTDTQYF.

The chain couples TRBV5-1 to TRBJ1-1; possible D gene TRBD1, 5 bases. V was clipped by 4 bases and J by 0 bases, with 10 bases between them. This CDR3 contains 14 residues. Germline loops: CDR1 SGHRS, CDR2 YFSETQ. CDR3 coding DNA: TGCGCCAGCAGCCCACAGGCTATGAACACTGAAGCTTTCTTT. Its translation: CASSPQAMNTEAFF.

The chain recombines TRBV5-1 with TRBJ2-3, with D possibly TRBD2 on 5 matching bases. The CDR3 is 15 residues long. Germline CDR1 and CDR2: SGHRS and YFSETQ. V was trimmed by 2 bases and J by 5 bases, leaving 15 bases between them. CDR3 protein: CASSLREGGGDTQYF. For the CDR3, the DNA is TGCGCCAGCAGCTTACGGGAAGGAGGCGGAGATACGCAGTATTTT.

This clone was found once. The V call is TRBV7-2, the J call TRBJ2-3; 13 bases are shared with TRBD2. Germline trimming cut 1 base from V and 5 bases from J; bases unmatched to any gene: 9. The CDR3 consists of 18 residues. Looked up from germline, CDR1 is SGHTA and CDR2 is FQGNSA. CDR3 in amino acids: CASSLVPLAGGMVDTQYF. CDR3 coding DNA: TGTGCCAGCAGCTTAGTTCCACTAGCGGGAGGGATGGTAGATACGCAGTATTTT. Based on the CDR3 plus reference TRBV7-2 and TRBJ2-3, the full variable domain is GAGVSQSPSNKVTEKGKDVELRCDPISGHTALYWYRQSLGQGLEFLIYFQGNSAPDKSGLPSDRFSAERTGGSVSTLTIQRTQQEDSAVYLCASSLVPLAGGMVDTQYFGPGTRLTVL.

This clone was picked up a small number of times. The chain couples TRBV6-6 to TRBJ2-2; a possible D gene is TRBD1 (5 bases). The CDR3 runs to 15 residues. Germline V gene sequence: CDR1 MNHNY, CDR2 SVGAGI (reference sequence). Trimming took 10 bases from V and 3 from J, leaving 18 bases between them. The CDR3 loop reads CATKGRIQDTGELFF. The CDR3 region has the DNA TGTGCCACTAAGGGGCGTATTCAAGACACCGGGGAGCTGTTTTTT.

V and J are TRBV30 and TRBJ1-2; TRBD1 matches 7 bases. V shed 2 bases, J shed 6 bases, and the junction held 6 bases outside the gene matches. Germline V gene lookup returns CDR1 GTSNPN and CDR2 SVGIG (reference sequence). The CDR3 loop spans 13 amino acids. CDR3 nucleotides: TGTGCCTGGAGTATAGGGGGCTTTCATGGCTACACCTTC. This gives the protein CAWSIGGFHGYTF.

Only a few counts were recorded for this clone. The chain combines TRBV5-4 with TRBJ2-7; perhaps TRBD1 as D (6 bases). The CDR3 has 13 residues. V was pared by 3 bases and J by 1 base, with 8 bases between. Germline V gives CDR1 SGHNT, CDR2 YYREEE (reference sequence). This CDR3 is CASSYDRSYEQYF. The DNA of the CDR3 is TGTGCCAGCAGCTATGACAGGTCCTACGAGCAGTACTTC.

The chain uses TRBV7-2 and TRBJ1-1; weak D call: TRBD1 (5 bases). From germline, CDR1 is SGHTA and CDR2 FQGNSA. The CDR3 extends over 14 amino acids. Trimming removed 3 bases at V and 5 bases at J, with 13 bases between. CDR3 loop: CASSFAGTGTEAFF. The CDR3 bases are TGTGCCAGCAGCTTTGCCGGGACTGGGACTGAAGCTTTCTTT.

The rearrangement joins TRBV19 to TRBJ2-2, with D maybe TRBD1 (5 bases). Germline V gives CDR1 LNHDA, CDR2 SQIVND (reference sequence). CDR3 length equals 14 residues. The germline V and J ends were trimmed by 9 bases and 4 bases, with 15 bases remaining between them. The CDR3 here is CASTTARGTGELFF. CDR3 nucleotide sequence: TGTGCCAGCACGACAGCAAGGGGCACCGGGGAGCTGTTTTTT.

This chain connects TRBV10-3 to TRBJ2-7; TRBD2 matches 7 bases. Trimming took 3 bases from V and 0 from J; bases not matched to a gene: 2. In germline, CDR1 is ENHRY, CDR2 SYGVKD. The CDR3 contains 14 residues. CDR3 nucleotide sequence: TGTGCCATCAGTGAAGTAGCGGGCTCCTACGAGCAGTACTTC. It encodes CAISEVAGSYEQYF.

As DNA, the CDR3 is TGTGCCAGTAGTCTCACCGGGACTAGCGACTACGAGCAGTACTTC. Its translation: CASSLTGTSDYEQYF. The genes are TRBV19 and TRBJ2-7; 10 bases match TRBD2. V gave up 5 bases and J gave up 3 bases; unmatched junction bases: 7. The germline V gene encodes CDR1 LNHDA and CDR2 SQIVND (reference sequence). This CDR3 contains 15 residues. The full variable domain, its missing parts supplied by reference TRBV19 and TRBJ2-7, is DGGITQSPKYLFRKEGQNVTLSCEQNLNHDAMYWYRQDPGQGLRLIYYSQIVNDFQKGDIAEGYSVSREKKESFPLTVTSAQKNPTAFYLCASSLTGTSDYEQYFGPGTRLTVT.

This chain joins TRBV7-3 and TRBJ2-3; the D is unclear. This CDR3 has 14 residues. The germline gives CDR1 SGHTA, CDR2 FQGTGA. V lost 5 bases and J lost 0, with 9 bases in between. In DNA form, the CDR3 reads TGTGCCAGCAGCCATGGGCTTAGCACAGATACGCAGTATTTT. It encodes CASSHGLSTDTQYF.

The V call is TRBV29-1, the J call TRBJ2-5; no firm D call. The germline V and J ends were trimmed by 7 bases and 1 base, with 7 bases remaining between them. Germline V gene data show CDR1 as SQVTM and CDR2 as ANQGSEA. There are 11 residues in the CDR3. The CDR3 DNA reads as TGCAGCGGGGCCCTCCAAGAGACCCAGTACTTC. Translation: CSGALQETQYF.

The chain has TRBV5-8 and TRBJ1-5; 11 nucleotides line up with TRBD1. Germline CDR1 reads SGHTS; CDR2 reads YDEGEE. J was trimmed by 1 base and V by 4 bases; bases with no gene match: 1. CDR3 length equals 15 residues. The CDR3 loop is CASSRTGGSNQPQHF. For the CDR3, the DNA is TGTGCCAGCAGCAGGACAGGGGGCAGCAATCAGCCCCAGCATTTT.

The chain uses TRBV10-3 and TRBJ2-3, with 14 bases identical to TRBD2. The CDR3 loop spans 18 amino acids. Germline CDR1 is ENHRY and CDR2 is SYGVKD. V was pared by 4 bases and J by 4 bases, with 10 bases of the junction left unmatched. The chain's CDR3 is CAISAGTSGSGGADTQYF. DNA for the CDR3: TGTGCCATCAGTGCCGGGACTAGCGGGAGTGGGGGGGCAGATACGCAGTATTTT.

This chain links TRBV29-1 with TRBJ2-5; D remains ambiguous. Per the germline V gene, CDR1 is SQVTM and CDR2 is ANQGSEA. This CDR3 is 14 amino acids long. The ends were cut back, 0 bases at V and 1 base at J, with 9 bases in the middle. CDR3 in DNA: TGCAGCGTTGAAGAGCTCACCAGCCAAGAGACCCAGTACTTC. This gives the protein CSVEELTSQETQYF.

The chain uses TRBV27 and TRBJ2-7; 8 bases are a match to TRBD1. The V gene's germline CDR1 is MNHEY and CDR2 SMNVEV (reference sequence). V lost 6 bases and J lost 1; bases outside the gene matches: 2. The CDR3 is 13 amino acids. The CDR3 DNA reads as TGTGCCAGCAGCCGGACAGGGTCCTACGAGCAGTACTTC. Its translation: CASSRTGSYEQYF.

The genes are TRBV27 and TRBJ1-5; TRBD1 matches at 9 bases. The V and J ends lost 4 bases and 4 bases, in that order; junction bases with no gene match: 8. The CDR3 totals 16 residues. Germline-derived CDR1 and CDR2 are MNHEY and SMNVEV (reference sequence). CDR3 in amino acids: CASSSHWTGANQPQHF. Written as DNA, the CDR3 is TGTGCCAGCAGTTCTCACTGGACAGGGGCAAATCAGCCCCAGCATTTT.

This rearrangement joins TRBV18 to TRBJ1-3; 8 nucleotides match TRBD1. The CDR3 has 16 residues. Germline V gives CDR1 KGHSH, CDR2 LQKENI. Trimming removed 4 bases from V and 3 bases from J; junction bases left unmatched: 8. The CDR3: CASSQGPGGVGNTIYF. The CDR3 nucleotides are TGTGCCAGCTCACAGGGGCCAGGGGGCGTTGGAAACACCATATATTTT.

The chain's CDR3 is CASSLRGTGITDTQYF. CDR3 sequence (DNA): TGTGCCAGCAGCCTCAGAGGGACAGGGATCACAGATACGCAGTATTTT. The chain carries TRBV28 and TRBJ2-3, with 9 bases matching TRBD1. Germline V CDR1 and CDR2: MDHEN, SYDVKM. V was clipped by 6 bases and J by 2 bases; unmatched bases: 9. This CDR3 comprises 16 residues. The full variable domain, rest sourced from reference TRBV28 and TRBJ2-3, is DVKVTQSSRYLVKRTGEKVFLECVQDMDHENMFWYRQDPGLGLRLIYFSYDVKMKEKGDIPEGYSVSREKKERFSLILESASTNQTSMYLCASSLRGTGITDTQYFGPGTRLTVL.

This chain connects TRBV6-1 to TRBJ2-7, with TRBD2 matching 13 bases. Germline V gene lookup returns CDR1 MNHNS and CDR2 SASEGT. There are 15 residues in the CDR3. The J segment lost 5 bases and the V segment lost 5 bases, leaving 6 bases of the junction unmatched. The CDR3 DNA sequence: TGTGCCAGCAGTTCCCGACTAGCGGGAGGTCACGAGCAGTACTTC. Protein product: CASSSRLAGGHEQYF.

This chain connects TRBV7-9 to TRBJ1-3; weak D call: TRBD1 (6 bases). Looked up from germline, CDR1 is SEHNR and CDR2 is FQNEAQ (reference sequence). Trimming left V 0 bases short and J 1 base short, with 10 bases between. CDR3 length equals 16 residues. The CDR3 loop reads CASSLAGQGSGNTIYF. DNA of the CDR3: TGTGCCAGCAGCTTAGCTGGCCAGGGGTCTGGAAACACCATATATTTT.

The gene calls are TRBV5-1 and TRBJ2-2; 9 bases agree with TRBD2. The germline V gene has CDR1 SGHRS and CDR2 YFSETQ. J lost 6 bases, V lost 1 base, and 13 bases had no gene match. This CDR3 contains 18 residues. The CDR3 loop is CASSLLSGRTYSAGELFF. Written as DNA, the CDR3 is TGCGCCAGCAGCTTGTTAAGCGGGAGGACCTACAGCGCCGGGGAGCTGTTTTTT.

This clone was seen more than once but under ten times. One junction end disagrees with the germline gene, perhaps due to a read error. The V gene is TRBV28, the J gene TRBJ1-3, with TRBD1 matching over 8 bases. The CDR3 has 12 residues. The V gene's germline CDR1 is MDHEN and CDR2 SYDVKM. CDR3 loop: CASSIPSQGQVF. Written as DNA, the CDR3 is TGTGCCAGCAGCATTCCTAGTCAGGGACAGGTGTTT.

The chain joins TRBV5-4 to TRBJ1-1; TRBD1 aligns across 9 bases. Germline CDR1 reads SGHNT; CDR2 reads YYREEE (reference sequence). V lost 4 bases, J lost 8 bases, and 6 bases stayed unmatched. The CDR3 consists of 13 residues. The CDR3 DNA follows: TGTGCCAGCAGCGAAGGGACAGGGACGGAAGCTTTCTTT. Protein sequence: CASSEGTGTEAFF.

The chain combines TRBV30 with TRBJ2-5; TRBD1 matches 8 bases. The ends lost 3 bases at V and 4 bases at J; junction bases unmatched: 4. Germline CDR1 is GTSNPN and CDR2 is SVGIG (reference sequence). The CDR3 has 13 amino acids. The CDR3 DNA is TGTGCCTGGAGCGGCGGGACAGGAGAGACCCAGTACTTC. Amino acid sequence: CAWSGGTGETQYF.